The 23 T cell receptor beta chains below come from one sample, sequenced in a study of vaccination and CD4 T cells after COVID-19. Via MiXCR, TCRdb re-called the PCR reads, giving one row per CDR3 protein. This table holds about 20,000 distinct CDR3 sequences, about 60% found once. The sample consisted of CD4+ T cells from blood, taken after SARS-CoV-2 vaccination. All receptors come from a human donor who had recovered from COVID-19.

This clonotype has a handful of counts. V usage is TRBV20-1 and J usage is TRBJ2-7; TRBD2 matches 7 bases. Trimming removed 5 bases from V and 6 bases from J; junction bases left unmatched: 10. Per germline, CDR1 DFQATT and CDR2 SNEGSKA (reference sequence). The CDR3 covers 13 residues. This CDR3 is CSAESGAPSEQYF. CDR3 nucleotide sequence: TGCAGTGCTGAAAGCGGGGCCCCCTCCGAGCAGTACTTC.

This clonotype was seen a single time. The J gene is TRBJ2-3, the V gene TRBV19; a weak D match, TRBD1 (6 bases). The CDR3 length is 15 residues. V lost 5 bases and J 9 bases, leaving 21 bases between the germline ends. Germline V gives CDR1 LNHDA, CDR2 SQIVND (reference sequence). CDR3 in DNA: TGTGCCAGTAGTGGGTCTCTTGACAGGAAAGAAACGCAGTATTTT. Translating gives CASSGSLDRKETQYF.

A note on this clonotype: One junction end disagrees with the germline gene, perhaps due to a read error. The rearrangement joins TRBV7-2 to TRBJ2-3; 7 bases fit TRBD2. Germline CDR1 reads SGHTA; CDR2 reads FQGNSA. The CDR3 covers 15 residues. The CDR3 spells CASSLVGSGGDAQYF. The DNA of the CDR3 is TGTGCCAGCAGCTTAGTCGGGTCGGGGGGAGATGCGCAGTATTTT.

The chain employs TRBV27 and TRBJ2-7; a weak D match, TRBD1 (6 bases). The CDR3 length is 13 residues. Germline loops: CDR1 MNHEY, CDR2 SMNVEV (reference sequence). V shed 7 bases and J shed 3 bases, with 13 bases lying between them. CDR3 sequence reads: CASTGQPRYEQYF. The CDR3 DNA reads as TGTGCCAGCACCGGACAGCCACGCTACGAGCAGTACTTC.

The V and J genes are TRBV15 and TRBJ2-5; unclear D gene. Trimming pared 0 bases from V and 3 bases from J, leaving 8 bases between. CDR1 LNHNV and CDR2 YYDKDF come from the germline V gene (reference sequence). The CDR3 loop spans 14 amino acids. DNA for the CDR3: TGTGCCACCAGCAGAGATCTGAATGAAGAGACCCAGTACTTC. It yields the protein CATSRDLNEETQYF.

This chain joins TRBV19 and TRBJ1-4; D not resolved. Trimming removed 5 bases at V and 5 bases at J, with 18 bases between. The length of the CDR3 is 16 residues. Germline assignment: CDR1 LNHDA and CDR2 SQIVND (reference sequence). CDR3 sequence reads: CASSQPLKGYNEKLFF. In nucleotides, the CDR3 is TGTGCCAGTAGTCAGCCACTAAAGGGCTACAATGAAAAACTGTTTTTT.

The chain combines TRBV7-9 with TRBJ1-6; 8 bases are shared with TRBD1. V lost 6 bases to trimming and J lost 7 bases; unmatched junction nucleotides: 2. Germline values: CDR1 SEHNR, CDR2 FQNEAQ (reference sequence). The CDR3 totals 13 residues. The CDR3 sequence: CASSGQGNSPLHF. The CDR3 DNA follows: TGTGCCAGCAGTGGACAGGGCAATTCACCCCTCCACTTT.

The chain carries TRBV2 and TRBJ1-2; TRBD1 is a possible D gene (6 bases). The CDR3 sequence is 14 residues long. CDR1 is SNHLY and CDR2 is FYNNEI in the germline V gene. The V end lost 4 bases, the J end lost 2 bases, and 11 bases lay between the germline ends. The CDR3 region is CASSGLDRNYGYTF. Written as DNA, the CDR3 is TGTGCCAGCAGTGGACTGGACAGAAACTATGGCTACACCTTC.

The V gene is TRBV28, the J gene TRBJ2-5, with D possibly being TRBD1 (6 bases). The CDR3 has 18 amino acids. The germline V gene encodes CDR1 MDHEN and CDR2 SYDVKM. Trimming stripped 1 base from V and 4 bases from J, with 22 bases between. The CDR3 nucleotides are TGTGCCAGCAGTTTATTCCTGGTATCCAGGGGCGGGCCAGAGACCCAGTACTTC. As protein: CASSLFLVSRGGPETQYF.

V is TRBV7-3 and J is TRBJ2-1; 10 bases match TRBD1. The V gene's germline CDR1 is SGHTA and CDR2 FQGTGA. The CDR3 is 17 amino acids. With 0 bases clipped from V and 6 bases from J, the junction kept 8 bases outside the gene matches. In DNA, the CDR3 is TGTGCCAGCAGCTTAACCCGGCTCGGGACAGGGGCCAATGAGCAGTTCTTC. Translated: CASSLTRLGTGANEQFF.

The V gene is TRBV12-3 or TRBV12-4, the J gene TRBJ1-6; tentatively, D is TRBD1 (5 bases). The CDR3 consists of 15 residues. Deletions cut 6 bases from V and 5 bases from J, with 14 bases between. CDR3 sequence reads: CASSLLGGNNSPLHF. CDR3 nucleotide sequence: TGTGCCAGCAGCCTCTTGGGGGGAAATAATTCACCCCTCCACTTT.

The chain uses TRBV19 and TRBJ1-2; TRBD1 matches 8 bases. Germline assignment: CDR1 LNHDA and CDR2 SQIVND (reference sequence). The CDR3 consists of 15 residues. V gave up 7 bases and J gave up 0 bases; unmatched junction bases: 7. The DNA for the CDR3 is TGTGCCAGTATGAGGGTGGACAGGGCTAACTATGGCTACACCTTC. Amino acids: CASMRVDRANYGYTF.

The chain is built from TRBV20-1 and TRBJ1-3; D not resolved. Trimming shortened V by 1 base and J by 4 bases, and 17 bases separated the two germline ends. The CDR3 runs 16 residues. CDR1 and CDR2 from the germline V gene are DFQATT and SNEGSKA (reference sequence). The CDR3 DNA follows: TGCAGTGCTAGAGGCCCCCTTTCCCGGGGAGGAAACACCATATATTTT. This gives the protein CSARGPLSRGGNTIYF.

The chain links TRBV30 to TRBJ2-7, with 7 nucleotides matching TRBD1. This CDR3 has 13 residues. CDR1 GTSNPN and CDR2 SVGIG come from the germline V gene (reference sequence). The trim removed 4 bases at V and 5 bases at J, leaving 8 bases unmatched. CDR3 nucleotide sequence: TGTGCCTGGAAATCCCGGGACAGTCACGAGCAGTACTTC. Translated, it gives CAWKSRDSHEQYF.

This sequence joins TRBV20-1 and TRBJ1-4, with no clear D. V was cut by 6 bases and J by 7 bases, with 18 bases left in between. This CDR3 contains 14 residues. Germline CDR1 and CDR2: DFQATT and SNEGSKA (reference sequence). CDR3 sequence (DNA): TGCAGTGCCCCAAGGGCAGGAAACGGTGAAAAACTGTTTTTT. Its translation is CSAPRAGNGEKLFF.

This chain connects TRBV20-1 to TRBJ2-7; possibly TRBD1 for D (6 bases). The V and J ends lost 5 bases and 1 base respectively, with 9 bases between them. CDR1 and CDR2 (germline): DFQATT, SNEGSKA (reference sequence). CDR3 length equals 12 residues. The CDR3 region has the DNA TGCAGTGCTTACAGGGATTCCTACGAGCAGTACTTC. Protein: CSAYRDSYEQYF.

The genes are TRBV6-1 and TRBJ2-2, with D unclear. Germline V gene sequence: CDR1 MNHNS, CDR2 SASEGT. V lost 6 bases to trimming and J lost 4 bases, with 9 bases between them. CDR3 length: 13 amino acids. The CDR3 sequence: CASSPPGTGELFF. The CDR3 DNA sequence: TGTGCCAGCAGCCCACCGGGCACCGGGGAGCTGTTTTTT.

The CDR3: CASSQSLSDIKDRANTEAFF. The CDR3 nucleotides are TGCGCCAGCAGTCAATCTTTATCAGACATCAAAGATCGGGCGAACACTGAAGCTTTCTTT. V gene TRBV23-1 combines with J gene TRBJ1-1; D call uncertain. TRBV23-1 is classed as an ORF, of uncertain function. The V gene lost 0 bases and the J gene lost 1 base, with 24 bases spanning the gap. The CDR3 contains 20 residues.

The chain joins TRBV18 to TRBJ2-2; 14 positions agree with TRBD2. Losses at the gene ends were 0 bases for V and 7 bases for J; bases not matched to a gene: 4. Germline values: CDR1 KGHSH, CDR2 LQKENI. The CDR3 spans 17 residues. This chain's CDR3 is CASSPPGLAGVIGELFF. Here the CDR3 DNA reads TGTGCCAGCTCACCACCGGGACTAGCGGGAGTGATCGGGGAGCTGTTTTTT.

This chain connects TRBV30 to TRBJ1-6; D might be TRBD1 (5 bases). CDR3 length: 14 amino acids. CDR1 and CDR2 (germline): GTSNPN, SVGIG (reference sequence). V shed 3 bases and J shed 3 bases, with 9 bases lying between them. The CDR3 here is CAWRADIYNSPLHF. CDR3 in DNA: TGTGCCTGGAGAGCGGACATCTATAATTCACCCCTCCACTTT.

The chain is built from TRBV10-3 and TRBJ1-2; tentative D call: TRBD1 (5 bases). With 3 bases removed from V and 0 bases from J, the gap between germline ends came to 8 bases. In germline, CDR1 is ENHRY, CDR2 SYGVKD. The CDR3 spans 14 residues. CDR3 protein: CAISDRQTNYGYTF. The CDR3 DNA is TGTGCCATCAGTGATAGACAGACTAACTATGGCTACACCTTC.

This clonotype was detected only a few times. The chain has TRBV20-1 and TRBJ2-3; 10 nucleotides align to TRBD2. The germline CDR1 and CDR2 sequences are DFQATT and SNEGSKA (reference sequence). The CDR3 runs 15 residues. The V segment lost 3 bases and the J segment 4 bases; nucleotides outside the gene matches: 7. The chain's CDR3 is CSASDPLAGADTQYF. In DNA, the CDR3 is TGCAGTGCTAGTGACCCGCTAGCGGGAGCAGATACGCAGTATTTT.

This clonotype was seen a handful of times. The chain couples TRBV20-1 to TRBJ2-3; TRBD2 is a possible D gene (6 bases). This CDR3 region has 12 residues. Trimming stripped 4 bases from V and 6 bases from J, with 11 bases between. The germline V gene has CDR1 DFQATT and CDR2 SNEGSKA (reference sequence). In nucleotides, the CDR3 is TGCAGTGCTACAGCCGGGGGTGATACGCAGTATTTT. This translates into CSATAGGDTQYF.